The 28 T cell receptor beta chains given below trace back to one sample, sequenced in a study of CD8+CD57+ T cells in acquired aplastic anemia (dated by TCRdb to about 2018). The sequencer listed for this sample is Illumina HiSeq 2000. Genomic DNA was used as template for profiling of TCR beta VDJ combinations and CDR3 sequences. In TCRdb, the public reads were trimmed at Q25 with fastp and aligned with MiXCR, with productive beta chains retained. Every distinct CDR3 protein forms one entry, paired with its most common genes and DNA. The sample table records roughly 170,000 distinct CDR3 sequences; around 60% of these occur just once. The biggest ten clones account for 45% of the sample. Material: sorted CD4+, CD8+, or CD8+CD57+ T cells (not recorded which) from PBMCs. Every receptor here comes from a human donor in good health.

This clonotype showed up just once. A single base separates this from a much larger clone, so it may be a read error. The CDR3 loop reads CAGSYLRGYNEQFF. DNA of the CDR3: TGTGCCGGCAGTTACCTGCGGGGTTACAATGAGCAGTTCTTC. The chain links TRBV7-2 to TRBJ2-1; a weak D match, TRBD2 (6 bases). The CDR3 has 14 amino acids. Germline CDR1 is SGHTA and CDR2 is FQGNSA.

This chain uses TRBV24-1 with TRBJ2-7; 12 bases are shared with TRBD2. CDR1 is KGHDR, CDR2 SFDVKD, per germline. This CDR3 is 15 amino acids long. J gave up 4 bases and V 6 bases, and 6 bases lay outside the gene matches. The CDR3: CATSPSGRAQYEQYF. In nucleotides, the CDR3 is TGTGCCACCAGTCCTAGCGGGAGGGCCCAATACGAGCAGTACTTC.

CDR3 residues: CASSEVNRAYEQYF. Here the CDR3 DNA reads TGTGCCAGCAGTGAAGTGAACAGGGCATACGAGCAGTACTTC. The genes are TRBV25-1 and TRBJ2-7; tentative D call: TRBD1 (6 bases). The CDR3 extends over 14 amino acids. CDR1 and CDR2 from the germline V gene are MGHDK and SYGVNS. The V gene lost 2 bases and the J gene lost 4 bases, with 12 bases spanning the gap.

In its sample, this clonotype was seen a few times. The chain is built from TRBV24-1 and TRBJ2-5; no definite D call. CDR1 KGHDR and CDR2 SFDVKD come from the germline V gene. The CDR3 spans 13 residues. V gave up 4 bases and J gave up 0 bases, with 5 bases separating them. CDR3 in DNA: TGTGCCACCAGTGAGAGGTACCAAGAGACCCAGTACTTC. Encoded protein: CATSERYQETQYF.

The rearrangement uses TRBV28 and TRBJ1-5; D ambiguous. Germline values: CDR1 MDHEN, CDR2 SYDVKM. The CDR3 is 11 amino acids. With 4 bases removed from V and 11 bases from J, the gap between germline ends came to 9 bases. The CDR3 is CASSSPLAQHF. The DNA for the CDR3 is TGTGCCAGCAGTTCCCCTTTGGCCCAGCATTTT.

V gene TRBV7-3 combines with J gene TRBJ2-1, with TRBD2 as a possible D gene (6 bases). Germline V gives CDR1 SGHTA, CDR2 FQGTGA. V was cut by 4 bases and J by 2 bases, with 12 bases left in between. This CDR3 has 15 amino acids. The CDR3 loop reads CASSSQTSTYNEQFF. The CDR3 DNA is TGTGCCAGCAGCTCCCAGACTAGTACCTACAATGAGCAGTTCTTC.

The V gene is TRBV20-1, the J gene TRBJ1-2, with unresolved D. Germline CDR1 reads DFQATT; CDR2 reads SNEGSKA (reference sequence). Trimming removed 6 bases at V and 4 bases at J, with 15 bases between. The CDR3 spans 13 residues. The CDR3 bases are TGCAGTGCAAATACACCCTCAGGCTATGGCTACACCTTC. Amino acid sequence: CSANTPSGYGYTF.

This clonotype appeared a few times. J is TRBJ2-7 and V is TRBV12-3 or TRBV12-4, with a weak D call TRBD1 (6 bases). Trimming pared 5 bases from V and 0 bases from J, leaving 11 bases between. The CDR3 runs to 14 residues. The CDR3 region has the DNA TGTGCCAGCAGTCAGAGGGACATCTCCTACGAGCAGTACTTC. As protein: CASSQRDISYEQYF.

This rearrangement joins TRBV20-1 to TRBJ1-2; D unclear. The CDR3 consists of 13 residues. The V gene's germline CDR1 is DFQATT and CDR2 SNEGSKA (reference sequence). Between the trimmed V and J ends, which lost 2 bases and 0 bases, there was a span of 7 bases. The CDR3 loop reads CSARLQANYGYTF. The CDR3 region has the DNA TGCAGTGCTAGATTGCAGGCTAACTATGGCTACACCTTC.

The chain recombines TRBV4-3 with TRBJ2-1; D gene ambiguous. Germline V gene lookup returns CDR1 LGHNA and CDR2 YSLEER. CDR3 length equals 14 residues. V lost 0 bases to trimming and J lost 10 bases, with 13 bases between them. CDR3 nucleotides: TGCGCCAGCAGCCAAGAAACGTCGGTTTTGGAGCAGTTCTTC. This encodes CASSQETSVLEQFF.

The chain links TRBV20-1 to TRBJ1-1, with a possible D match to TRBD1 (6 bases). This CDR3 is 15 amino acids long. CDR1 DFQATT and CDR2 SNEGSKA come from the germline V gene (reference sequence). V was pared by 3 bases and J by 4 bases, with 18 bases between. The CDR3 coding sequence is TGCAGTGCTAGGGCATACTTCAGGGGAGGCACTGAAGCTTTCTTT. This sequence encodes CSARAYFRGGTEAFF.

The chain combines TRBV10-3 with TRBJ2-2; D is unclear. This CDR3 is 14 amino acids long. Trimming shortened V by 3 bases and J by 0 bases, and 5 bases separated the two germline ends. Germline CDR1 ENHRY, CDR2 SYGVKD. The CDR3 loop is CAISDTANTGELFF. The CDR3 DNA is TGTGCCATCAGTGACACGGCGAACACCGGGGAGCTGTTTTTT.

This clonotype was seen repeatedly, ten times or more. The V call is TRBV5-8, the J call TRBJ2-5; 9 bases align to TRBD1. The V segment lost 3 bases and the J segment 5 bases; nucleotides outside the gene matches: 11. CDR1 and CDR2 (germline): SGHTS, YDEGEE. CDR3 length: 16 amino acids. The CDR3 DNA follows: TGTGCCAGCAGCTGGAGGGCCGGGACAGGGAGGGAGACCCAGTACTTC. It specifies CASSWRAGTGRETQYF.

The CDR3, as DNA: TGTGCCAGCAGTCCTCTAGGGGGCGCCAAAAAAGAGACCCAGTACTTC. It specifies CASSPLGGAKKETQYF. The J gene is TRBJ2-5, the V gene TRBV25-1, with 7 positions matching TRBD1. V trimming: 5 bases; J trimming: 3 bases; junction bases outside the gene matches: 12. The CDR3 has 16 amino acids. Per germline, CDR1 MGHDK and CDR2 SYGVNS.

This clonotype has ten or more counts. The rearrangement joins TRBV7-2 to TRBJ2-3; D is unresolved. Germline loops: CDR1 SGHTA, CDR2 FQGNSA. This CDR3 is 15 amino acids long. With 5 bases removed from V and 0 bases from J, the gap between germline ends came to 12 bases. The CDR3 protein is CASSTSVASTDTQYF. The CDR3 DNA reads as TGTGCCAGCAGCACTTCGGTGGCTAGCACAGATACGCAGTATTTT.

V is TRBV9 and J is TRBJ1-1; TRBD1 matches 7 bases. The V and J ends lost 0 bases and 3 bases, in that order; junction bases with no gene match: 5. The germline gives CDR1 SGDLS, CDR2 YYNGEE. The CDR3 totals 15 residues. As DNA, the CDR3 is TGTGCCAGCAGCGTAGTCCCGGGACAGTACACTGAAGCTTTCTTT. This translates into CASSVVPGQYTEAFF. Complete variable domain (other parts from reference TRBV9 and TRBJ1-1): DSGVTQTPKHLITATGQRVTLRCSPRSGDLSVYWYQQSLDQGLQFLIQYYNGEERAKGNILERFSAQQFPDLHSELNLSSLELGDSALYFCASSVVPGQYTEAFFGQGTRLTVV.

This clonotype has a count of ten or more. This rearrangement joins TRBV2 to TRBJ1-2; no clear D. V lost 2 bases and J 6 bases, leaving 19 bases between the germline ends. Per germline, CDR1 SNHLY and CDR2 FYNNEI. This CDR3 contains 16 residues. The CDR3 loop reads CASSEREAGPNHGYTF. The CDR3, as DNA: TGTGCCAGCAGTGAAAGGGAGGCAGGTCCCAATCATGGCTACACCTTC.

This clonotype showed up many times. This chain connects TRBV11-2 to TRBJ2-7; 8 nucleotides align to TRBD1. The CDR3 contains 14 residues. From germline, CDR1 is SGHAT and CDR2 FQNNGV. The junction had 2 bases not matched to a gene; V was cut back by 1 base and J by 3 bases. The CDR3 nucleotides are TGTGCCAGCAGCTTAGCAGGGGGCAACTACGAGCAGTACTTC. Amino acids: CASSLAGGNYEQYF.

This clonotype has a count of ten or more. The gene calls are TRBV11-2 and TRBJ2-5; 8 bases align to TRBD2. Germline loops: CDR1 SGHAT, CDR2 FQNNGV. The V segment lost 0 bases and the J segment 5 bases; nucleotides outside the gene matches: 14. The CDR3 runs to 18 residues. Here the CDR3 reads CASSLDDLSAGGRETQYF. In DNA, the CDR3 is TGTGCCAGCAGCTTAGACGACCTCTCGGCGGGAGGTCGTGAGACCCAGTACTTC.

The genes are TRBV7-6 and TRBJ2-5, with D possibly matching TRBD1 (8 bases). The CDR3 totals 15 residues. Trimming took off 4 bases at V and 5 bases at J, with 17 bases between the two ends. Germline V gives CDR1 SGHVS, CDR2 FNYEAQ. CDR3 region: CASSSQGGAGETQYF. DNA for the CDR3: TGTGCCAGCAGCTCACAGGGGGGGGCTGGGGAGACCCAGTACTTC.

This chain uses TRBV12-3 or TRBV12-4 with TRBJ1-6; possibly TRBD1 for D (6 bases). The CDR3 has 14 residues. The ends were cut back, 3 bases at V and 10 bases at J, with 13 bases in the middle. The CDR3 here is CASSFGGLSSPLHF. The CDR3 nucleotides read TGTGCCAGCAGTTTTGGGGGGCTATCCTCACCCCTCCACTTT.

This clonotype was detected ten times or more. The rearrangement joins TRBV5-8 to TRBJ2-5; D unclear. Germline loops: CDR1 SGHTS, CDR2 YDEGEE. V was cut by 0 bases and J by 1 base, with 13 bases left in between. This CDR3 contains 16 residues. This chain's CDR3 is CASSLAPFPPQETQYF. CDR3 bases: TGTGCCAGCAGCTTGGCCCCTTTCCCCCCCCAAGAGACCCAGTACTTC.

The chain uses TRBV29-1 and TRBJ2-7; 8 bases agree with TRBD1. Germline V lookup: CDR1 SQVTM, CDR2 ANQGSEA. V dropped 6 bases and J dropped 1; count of bases not matched to a gene: 5. The length of the CDR3 is 13 residues. The DNA for the CDR3 is TGCAGCGTGCTCCGGGACAGGTCCTACGAGCAGTACTTC. Translation gives CSVLRDRSYEQYF.

This clonotype was detected ten times or more. This rearrangement joins TRBV7-9 to TRBJ1-2; TRBD1 matches at 7 bases. The germline gives CDR1 SEHNR, CDR2 FQNEAQ (reference sequence). Germline trimming cut 10 bases from V and 4 bases from J; bases unmatched to any gene: 12. CDR3 length: 14 amino acids. The CDR3 DNA follows: TGTGCCACTCAAGGCGAGGGGGCAGCCTATGGCTACACCTTC. Amino acids: CATQGEGAAYGYTF. Full variable domain (remainder filled in from reference TRBV7-9 and TRBJ1-2): DTGVSQNPRHKITKRGQNVTFRCDPISEHNRLYWYRQTLGQGPEFLTYFQNEAQLEKSRLLSDRFSAERPKGSFSTLEIQRTEQGDSAMYLCATQGEGAAYGYTFGSGTRLTVV.

The J gene is TRBJ1-5, the V gene TRBV10-3; D is possibly TRBD1 (5 bases). V was clipped by 3 bases and J by 5 bases, with 8 bases between them. The germline V gene has CDR1 ENHRY and CDR2 SYGVKD. This CDR3 comprises 13 residues. CDR3 protein: CAISDGADQPQHF. DNA of the CDR3: TGTGCCATCAGTGACGGGGCGGATCAGCCCCAGCATTTT.

The chain carries TRBV12-3 or TRBV12-4 and TRBJ2-5; 9 bases match TRBD1. This CDR3 is 13 amino acids long. With V trimmed by 5 bases and J by 8 bases, 6 bases remained unmatched. CDR3 bases: TGTGCCAGCAGTCCTCGGACAGGGGAAACCCAGTACTTC. It translates to CASSPRTGETQYF.

The table lists this clonotype with many counts. The V gene is TRBV14, the J gene TRBJ2-7; 11 bases fit TRBD1. This CDR3 has 16 residues. The junction had 5 bases not matched to a gene; V was cut back by 4 bases and J by 0 bases. The germline CDR1 and CDR2 sequences are SGHDN and FVKESK. This CDR3 is CASSREGTGGSYEQYF. The CDR3 DNA reads as TGTGCCAGCAGCCGCGAAGGGACAGGGGGCTCCTACGAGCAGTACTTC.

The count of this clonotype is one. The germline gene is not matched at one end of the junction; a read error may be the cause. The rearrangement uses TRBV5-5 and TRBJ2-7; TRBD1 aligns across 8 bases. The CDR3 has 14 amino acids. From germline, CDR1 is SGHKS and CDR2 YYEKEE (reference sequence). CDR3 region: CVSSPGQDTYEQYF. CDR3 nucleotides: TGTGTCAGCAGCCCGGGACAGGATACCTACGAGCAGTACTTC.